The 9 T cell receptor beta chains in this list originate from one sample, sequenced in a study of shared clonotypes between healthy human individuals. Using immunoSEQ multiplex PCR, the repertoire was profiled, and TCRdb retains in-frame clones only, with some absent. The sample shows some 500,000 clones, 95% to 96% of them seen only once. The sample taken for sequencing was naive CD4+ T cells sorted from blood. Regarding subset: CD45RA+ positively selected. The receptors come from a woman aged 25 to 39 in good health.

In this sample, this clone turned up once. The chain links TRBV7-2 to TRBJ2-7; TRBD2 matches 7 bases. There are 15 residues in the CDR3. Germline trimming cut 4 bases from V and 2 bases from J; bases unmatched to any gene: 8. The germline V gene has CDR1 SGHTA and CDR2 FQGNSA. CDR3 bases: TGTGCCAGCAGCTCTGGGACTACCGGTACCTACGAGCAGTACTTC. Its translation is CASSSGTTGTYEQYF.

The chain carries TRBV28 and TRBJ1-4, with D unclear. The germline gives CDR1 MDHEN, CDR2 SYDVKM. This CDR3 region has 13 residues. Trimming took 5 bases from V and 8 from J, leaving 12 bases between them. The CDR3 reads CASSPTHGEKLFF. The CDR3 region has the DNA TGTGCCAGCAGTCCGACGCACGGGGAAAAACTGTTTTTT.

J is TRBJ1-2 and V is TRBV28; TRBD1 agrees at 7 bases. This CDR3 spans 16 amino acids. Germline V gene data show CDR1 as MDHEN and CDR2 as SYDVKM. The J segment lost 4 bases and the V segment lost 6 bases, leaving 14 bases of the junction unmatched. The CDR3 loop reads CASSKQQGSTIYGYTF. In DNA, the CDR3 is TGTGCCAGCAGCAAACAACAGGGGAGCACAATCTATGGCTACACCTTC.

The chain's CDR3 is CASSSGAFGYTF. The CDR3 DNA is TGTGCCAGCAGTTCAGGGGCCTTCGGCTACACCTTC. V is TRBV28 and J is TRBJ1-2, with a weak D call TRBD1 (6 bases). The CDR3 runs 12 residues. Trimming stripped 4 bases from V and 8 bases from J, with 11 bases between. Germline CDR1 MDHEN, CDR2 SYDVKM.

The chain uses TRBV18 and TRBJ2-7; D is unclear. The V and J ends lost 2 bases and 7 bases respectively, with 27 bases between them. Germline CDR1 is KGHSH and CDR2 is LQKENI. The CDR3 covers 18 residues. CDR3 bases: TGTGCCAGCTCACCAACTTCTTCACGTGGACGGACCCTCGGGGAGCAGTACTTC. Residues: CASSPTSSRGRTLGEQYF.

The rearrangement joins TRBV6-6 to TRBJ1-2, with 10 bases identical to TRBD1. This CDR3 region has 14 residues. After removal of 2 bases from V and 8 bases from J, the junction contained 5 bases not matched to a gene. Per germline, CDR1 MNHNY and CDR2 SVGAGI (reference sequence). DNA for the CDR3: TGTGCCAGCAGTTACGCTTGGGACAGGGGCGGCTACACCTTC. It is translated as CASSYAWDRGGYTF.

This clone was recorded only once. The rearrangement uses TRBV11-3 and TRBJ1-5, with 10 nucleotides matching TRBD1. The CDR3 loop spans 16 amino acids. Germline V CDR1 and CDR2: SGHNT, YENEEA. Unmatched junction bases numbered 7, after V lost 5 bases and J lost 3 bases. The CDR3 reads CASSHRDRGFNQPQHF. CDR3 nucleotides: TGTGCCAGCAGCCACCGGGACAGGGGATTCAATCAGCCCCAGCATTTT.

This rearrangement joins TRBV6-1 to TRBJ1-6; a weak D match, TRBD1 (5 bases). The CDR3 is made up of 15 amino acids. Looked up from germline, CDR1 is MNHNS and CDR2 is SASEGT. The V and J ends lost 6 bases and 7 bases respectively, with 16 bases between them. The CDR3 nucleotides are TGTGCCAGCAGCCGACCGGGGGGTAGGAATTCACCCCTCCACTTT. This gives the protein CASSRPGGRNSPLHF.

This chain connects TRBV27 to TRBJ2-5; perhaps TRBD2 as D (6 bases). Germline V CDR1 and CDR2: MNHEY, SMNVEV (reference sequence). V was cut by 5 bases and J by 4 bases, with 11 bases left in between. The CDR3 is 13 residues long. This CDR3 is CASSPPGGETQYF. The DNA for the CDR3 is TGTGCCAGCAGTCCTCCCGGGGGAGAGACCCAGTACTTC.